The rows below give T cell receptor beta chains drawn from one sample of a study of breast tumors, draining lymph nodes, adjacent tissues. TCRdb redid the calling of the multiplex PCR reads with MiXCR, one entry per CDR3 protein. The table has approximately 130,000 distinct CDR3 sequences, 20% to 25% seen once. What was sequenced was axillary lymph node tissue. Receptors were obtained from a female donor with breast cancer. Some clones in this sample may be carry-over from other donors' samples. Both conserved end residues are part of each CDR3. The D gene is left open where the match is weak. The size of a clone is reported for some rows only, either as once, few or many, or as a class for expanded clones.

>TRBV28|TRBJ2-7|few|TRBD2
TGTGCCAGCAGGACTAGCGGGAATCCCCGCGAGCAGTACTTC
CASRTSGNPREQYF
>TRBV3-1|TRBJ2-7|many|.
TGTGCCAGCAGCCAACAATACGAGCAGTACTTC
CASSQQYEQYF
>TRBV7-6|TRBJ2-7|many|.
TGTGCCAGCAGCTTCGCTCAGGGGGGGTCCTACGAGCAGTACTTC
CASSFAQGGSYEQYF
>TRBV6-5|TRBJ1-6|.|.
TGTGCCAGCAGTTATTCCATCAGGAGCTCCTGTAATTCACCCCTCCACTTT
CASSYSIRSSCNSPLHF
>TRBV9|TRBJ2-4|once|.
TGTGCCAGCAGCGTAGGTCTAGCCAAAAACATTCAGTACTTC
CASSVGLAKNIQYF
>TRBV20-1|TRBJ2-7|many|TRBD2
TGCAGTGCTGCACGACTAGCGGGAGTGTACGAGCAGTACTTC
CSAARLAGVYEQYF
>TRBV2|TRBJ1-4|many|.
TGTGCCACCGCCAGGGACTTGACTAATGAAAAACTGTTTTTT
CATARDLTNEKLFF
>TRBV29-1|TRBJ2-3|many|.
TGCAGCGTTGTACAACAGGGCACAGATACGCAGTATTTT
CSVVQQGTDTQYF
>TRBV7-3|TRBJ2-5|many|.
TGTGCCAGCAGCTTAGGACAGATGGAGACCCAGTACTTC
CASSLGQMETQYF
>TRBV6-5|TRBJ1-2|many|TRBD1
TGTGCCAGCAGGACAGGGTGGAACTATGGCTACACCTTC
CASRTGWNYGYTF
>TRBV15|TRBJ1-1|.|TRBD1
TGTGCCACCAGCACTGGGACAGTGGGCACTGAAGCTTTCTTT
CATSTGTVGTEAFF
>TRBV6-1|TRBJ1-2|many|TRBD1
TGTGCCAGCAATAAGTTTCAAGGGGGCTCCTATGGCTACACCTTC
CASNKFQGGSYGYTF
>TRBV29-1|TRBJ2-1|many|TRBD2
TGCAGCGTTGAGGCGGGAGGTTACGCTGAGCAGTTCTTC
CSVEAGGYAEQFF
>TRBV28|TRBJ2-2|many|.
TGTGCCAGCACTATACCAACCGGGGAGCTGTTTTTT
CASTIPTGELFF
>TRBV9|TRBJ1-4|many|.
TGTGCCAGCTGTCGGGGGGCTAATGAAAAACTGTTTTTT
CASCRGANEKLFF
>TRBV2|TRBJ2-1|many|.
TGTGCCAGCAGTGCCTCGCGGGGGCGGCTAGTCGATGAGCAGTTCTTC
CASSASRGRLVDEQFF